This is a list of T cell receptor beta chains from one sample in a study of T cell responses to AZD1222 COVID-19 vaccine. Clones were read by immunoSEQ multiplex PCR, and TCRdb kept only the in-frame ones, dropping some. The table records roughly 80,000 clones, 75% to 95% of them present only once. The specimen comprised peripheral blood, sampled on day 0 of MenACWY control vaccination. The receptors here all came from an adult in good health. Each CDR3 is given with its conserved first and last residue. The order of the fields is D gene, V gene, CDR3 protein. The D gene is left open where the match is weak.

d_gene: -
v_gene: TRBV7-2
CDR3aa: CASSPQRRRNEKLFF

d_gene: TRBD1
v_gene: TRBV6-1
CDR3aa: CASSDGQGWVKLFF

d_gene: TRBD1
v_gene: TRBV30
CDR3aa: CAWRKTGGLDQPQHF

d_gene: TRBD1
v_gene: TRBV7-9
CDR3aa: CASSLGPQGEETQYF

d_gene: -
v_gene: TRBV7-2
CDR3aa: CASSWTLGGETQYF

d_gene: -
v_gene: TRBV6-5
CDR3aa: CASRYASASSYEQYF

d_gene: TRBD1
v_gene: TRBV7-9
CDR3aa: CASSVGQGDSYTF

d_gene: -
v_gene: TRBV7-2
CDR3aa: CASSPSDQPQHF

d_gene: -
v_gene: TRBV5-1
CDR3aa: CASSFGDLNYGYTF

d_gene: -
v_gene: TRBV19
CDR3aa: CASSKQGRETEAFF

d_gene: -
v_gene: TRBV3-1/TRBV3-2
CDR3aa: CASSQDSGQRASGANVLTF

d_gene: -
v_gene: TRBV7-8
CDR3aa: CASSSVPGRRHQPQHF

d_gene: -
v_gene: TRBV5-4
CDR3aa: CASSAPLRAKTQYF

d_gene: TRBD2
v_gene: TRBV15
CDR3aa: CATSRPGGAGSGELFF

d_gene: -
v_gene: TRBV28
CDR3aa: CASSKSMGLGSNTDTQYF

d_gene: -
v_gene: TRBV7-9
CDR3aa: CASSLNILADGYTF

d_gene: TRBD2
v_gene: TRBV11-1
CDR3aa: CASSLEERENNEQYF

d_gene: -
v_gene: TRBV6-5
CDR3aa: CASSYSGTYGYTF

d_gene: -
v_gene: TRBV7-2
CDR3aa: CASSPVGSNQPQHF

d_gene: TRBD1
v_gene: TRBV6-5
CDR3aa: CAVDRGYGYTF